This TCR beta chain was documented in a study of blood T cell repertoires in COVID-19. The length of the CDR3 is 13 residues. Per the germline V gene, CDR1 is MNHEY and CDR2 is SVGAGI. Germline trimming cut 7 bases from V and 10 bases from J; bases unmatched to any gene: 8. This clone was seen only once. Profiling relied on immunoSEQ multiplex PCR, and the TCRdb table lists in-frame clones only, not all of them. Among roughly 100,000 clones listed, 70% to 85% were seen once. The J gene is TRBJ1-4, the V gene TRBV6-5; TRBD1 matches at 8 bases. Material for sequencing was peripheral blood. The TCR originated in a man in his 70s with active or convalescent COVID-19. The CDR3 loop is CASIKTGVGKLFF. In DNA, the CDR3 is TGTGCCAGCATCAAGACAGGGGTGGGAAAACTGTTTTTT.